This T cell receptor beta chain was observed in a study of cytomegalovirus exposure and HLA in healthy donors. Study background: In a later analysis, the roughly 110 validation repertoires were reported to have used the same platform as the roughly 700 first-cohort repertoires.

CDR1 is MNHEY and CDR2 is SMNVEV in the germline V gene (reference sequence). This CDR3 spans 16 amino acids. V trimming: 5 bases; J trimming: 2 bases; junction bases outside the gene matches: 9. This table comes from immunoSEQ multiplex PCR, and its TCRdb copy is limited to in-frame clones, with some not included. The sample comprises approximately 230,000 clones, roughly 90% of which are singletons, and around 12% rests with the top ten. This TCR was recovered from a man aged 18 to 29 in good health and CMV-seropositive. The sample consisted of PBMCs. The chain is built from TRBV27 and TRBJ2-1; 7 bases are a match to TRBD1. CDR3 coding DNA: TGTGCCAGCAGTCCCCAGACAGGGTCGACCTACAATGAGCAGTTCTTC. It is translated as CASSPQTGSTYNEQFF.